One sample yielded the 20 T cell receptor beta chains listed below, sequenced in a study of cytomegalovirus exposure and HLA in healthy donors. The PCR ran on 60 Vbeta and 13 Jbeta primers. Generated by immunoSEQ multiplex PCR, the TCRdb table keeps only in-frame clones and is missing some. The sample shows roughly 230,000 clones, about three quarters of them seen only once. The specimen was PBMCs. These receptors were taken from a boy aged 5-17 years in good health and CMV-seronegative.

There are a few counts of this clone. The CDR3: CASSSQGELDEQYF. CDR3 sequence (DNA): TGTGCCAGCAGCTCACAGGGGGAACTCGACGAGCAGTACTTC. V is TRBV7-3 and J is TRBJ2-7; 8 positions match TRBD1. J was trimmed by 5 bases and V by 4 bases; bases with no gene match: 7. The germline gives CDR1 SGHTA, CDR2 FQGTGA. The CDR3 extends over 14 amino acids.

The chain is built from TRBV5-8 and TRBJ1-1; D possibly corresponds to TRBD1 (5 bases). Germline V gives CDR1 SGHTS, CDR2 YDEGEE. V dropped 2 bases and J dropped 8 bases, with 7 bases sitting between them. This CDR3 contains 11 residues. CDR3 residues: CASSFGGEAFF. The CDR3 DNA reads as TGTGCCAGCAGCTTTGGGGGGGAAGCTTTCTTT.

The count of this clone is one. The rearrangement links TRBV7-8 to TRBJ2-7; 10 bases are a match to TRBD2. The CDR3 is made up of 15 amino acids. Germline trimming cut 1 base from V and 2 bases from J; bases unmatched to any gene: 2. CDR1 and CDR2 (germline): SGHVS, FQNEAQ. The CDR3 DNA sequence: TGTGCCAGCAGCTTAGGCGGGACTAGCGCCTACGAGCAGTACTTC. Translating gives CASSLGGTSAYEQYF.

V usage is TRBV18 and J usage is TRBJ2-1; no clear D gene. CDR1 and CDR2 (germline): KGHSH, LQKENI. The CDR3 is 12 residues long. With 6 bases removed from V and 5 bases from J, the gap between germline ends came to 8 bases. The CDR3: CASSRLDNEQFF. The CDR3 nucleotides read TGTGCCAGCTCCCGTCTTGACAATGAGCAGTTCTTC. Full variable domain (remainder filled in from reference TRBV18 and TRBJ2-1): NAGVMQNPRHLVRRRGQEARLRCSPMKGHSHVYWYRQLPEEGLKFMVYLQKENIIDESGMPKERFSAEFPKEGPSILRIQQVVRGDSAAYFCASSRLDNEQFFGPGTRLTVL.

The chain is built from TRBV10-1 and TRBJ2-2; D possibly corresponds to TRBD2 (5 bases). Germline V CDR1 and CDR2: WNHNN, SYGVQD (reference sequence). V lost 5 bases and J 0 bases, leaving 7 bases between the germline ends. The CDR3 runs 14 residues. The CDR3 DNA is TGCGCCAGCAGTAGAGGGTCGAACACCGGGGAGCTGTTTTTT. Its translation: CASSRGSNTGELFF.

This clone came up a few times. The chain is built from TRBV11-3 and TRBJ2-1, with TRBD2 identical over 7 bases. The CDR3 contains 17 residues. Losses at the gene ends were 2 bases for V and 8 bases for J; bases not matched to a gene: 15. Germline V lookup: CDR1 SGHNT, CDR2 YENEEA. As DNA, the CDR3 is TGTGCCAGCAGCTTATCTTGGTTAGCGGGTGCTCGGGATGAGCAGTTCTTC. As protein: CASSLSWLAGARDEQFF.

The V and J genes are TRBV6-1 and TRBJ1-2; D not resolved. The CDR3 runs to 12 residues. The ends were cut back, 6 bases at V and 4 bases at J, with 9 bases in the middle. CDR1 is MNHNS, CDR2 SASEGT, per germline. CDR3 nucleotide sequence: TGTGCCAGCAGCGCCTCCGGCTATGGCTACACCTTC. This translates into CASSASGYGYTF.

Of note for this clone: Other nucleotide sequences in the sample specify the same CDR3. The CDR3 nucleotides are TGTGCCAGCAGCTTGACAGGAAACACTGAAGCTTTCTTT. Amino acid sequence: CASSLTGNTEAFF. This chain joins TRBV7-9 and TRBJ1-1; D might be TRBD1 (6 bases). The CDR3 contains 13 residues. CDR1 and CDR2 from the germline V gene are SEHNR and FQNEAQ (reference sequence). Deletions cut 3 bases from V and 2 bases from J, with 7 bases between.

About this clone itself: One end of the junction varies from germline; a read error may be responsible. This chain uses TRBV7-7 with TRBJ2-5; 7 bases line up with TRBD1. CDR3 length equals 15 residues. Germline values: CDR1 SSHAT, CDR2 FNYEAQ (reference sequence). CDR3 sequence: CASSLATGFPETQYF. In DNA form, the CDR3 reads TGTGCTAGCAGCTTAGCGACAGGGTTTCCGGAGACCCAGTACTTC. The variable domain in full, with the rest retrieved from reference TRBV7-7 and TRBJ2-5, is GAGVSQSPRYKVTKRGQDVTLRCDPISSHATLYWYQQALGQGPEFLTYFNYEAQPDKSGLPSDRFSAERPEGSISTLTIQRTEQRDSAMYRCASSLATGFPETQYFGPGTRLLVL.

The chain carries TRBV25-1 and TRBJ2-1; 7 bases are a match to TRBD1. After removal of 2 bases from V and 2 bases from J, the junction contained 9 bases not matched to a gene. Germline values: CDR1 MGHDK, CDR2 SYGVNS. The length of the CDR3 is 17 residues. This chain's CDR3 is CASSETRGRLAYNEQFF. The CDR3 DNA sequence: TGTGCCAGCAGTGAAACGAGGGGGCGCTTGGCCTACAATGAGCAGTTCTTC.

The V gene is TRBV4-1, the J gene TRBJ2-7; D is perhaps TRBD2 (7 bases). The CDR3 loop spans 15 amino acids. Trimming took 0 bases from V and 9 from J, leaving 18 bases between them. CDR1 and CDR2 (germline): MGHRA, YSYEKL. The CDR3 loop is CASSQDPRGGHGQYF. The CDR3, as DNA: TGCGCCAGCAGCCAAGATCCAAGGGGGGGGCACGGGCAGTACTTC.

CDR3 DNA sequence: TGTGCCAGCAGCTCCCGGGATACGCAGTATTTT. As protein: CASSSRDTQYF. The chain has TRBV7-9 and TRBJ2-3; D unclear. The CDR3 is made up of 11 amino acids. CDR1 SEHNR and CDR2 FQNEAQ come from the germline V gene (reference sequence). Trimming took off 4 bases at V and 6 bases at J, with 5 bases between the two ends.

The chain is built from TRBV6-6 and TRBJ1-1; possible D gene TRBD1, 6 bases. Trimming left V 0 bases short and J 5 bases short, with 10 bases between. The CDR3 is made up of 14 amino acids. Germline loops: CDR1 MNHNY, CDR2 SVGAGI (reference sequence). This CDR3 reads CASSYSTGYTEAFF. DNA of the CDR3: TGTGCCAGCAGTTACTCTACAGGGTATACTGAAGCTTTCTTT.

This clone was observed a few times. CDR3 loop: CAWSGRWGHNYGYTF. CDR3 bases: TGTGCCTGGAGTGGACGATGGGGGCACAACTATGGCTACACCTTC. The chain carries TRBV30 and TRBJ1-2; tentative D call: TRBD1 (6 bases). The germline V and J ends were trimmed by 1 base and 2 bases, with 14 bases remaining between them. Germline V gene lookup returns CDR1 GTSNPN and CDR2 SVGIG (reference sequence). This CDR3 region has 15 residues.

The V call is TRBV4-2, the J call TRBJ2-7; the match to TRBD2 covers 10 bases. The CDR3 has 17 amino acids. The V segment lost 3 bases and the J segment 3 bases; nucleotides outside the gene matches: 11. CDR1 LGHNA and CDR2 YNFKEQ come from the germline V gene. The CDR3 here is CASSQRPGLADYYEQYF. DNA of the CDR3: TGTGCCAGCAGCCAGAGACCCGGACTAGCGGATTACTACGAGCAGTACTTC.

The J gene is TRBJ2-6, the V gene TRBV6-4; 10 bases align to TRBD1. Trimming at V came to 4 bases and at J to 3 bases, leaving 3 bases not matched to a gene. Germline V CDR1 and CDR2: MRHNA, SNTAGT. This CDR3 region has 16 residues. Written as DNA, the CDR3 is TGTGCCAGCAGTGGACAGGGGGCGGGTGGGGCCAACGTCCTGACTTTC. This gives the protein CASSGQGAGGANVLTF.

The V call is TRBV7-8, the J call TRBJ1-1; perhaps TRBD1 as D (5 bases). V lost 1 base to trimming and J lost 8 bases, with 11 bases between them. CDR1 and CDR2 (germline): SGHVS, FQNEAQ. This CDR3 has 13 residues. CDR3 DNA sequence: TGTGCCAGCAGCTTAGAGCCACAGGCCGAAGCTTTCTTT. It specifies CASSLEPQAEAFF.

This chain links TRBV2 with TRBJ1-1; 8 bases are shared with TRBD1. Trimming took 0 bases from V and 7 from J; bases not matched to a gene: 10. This CDR3 comprises 16 residues. CDR1 is SNHLY and CDR2 is FYNNEI in the germline V gene. The CDR3 region is CASSEALRQGTGEAFF. The CDR3 DNA sequence: TGTGCCAGCAGTGAAGCGCTTCGACAGGGGACGGGTGAAGCTTTCTTT.

This rearrangement joins TRBV5-1 to TRBJ1-6, with 7 bases that match TRBD1. Trimming cost V 0 bases and J 7 bases; bases outside gene matches: 4. Germline values: CDR1 SGHRS, CDR2 YFSETQ. The CDR3 runs 15 residues. CDR3 residues: CASSLESGGNSPLHF. As DNA, the CDR3 is TGCGCCAGCAGCTTGGAGTCAGGGGGGAATTCACCCCTCCACTTT.

V gene TRBV9 combines with J gene TRBJ2-2, with 7 bases that match TRBD2. Germline V gene sequence: CDR1 SGDLS, CDR2 YYNGEE. The CDR3 contains 13 residues. With 4 bases clipped from V and 3 bases from J, the junction kept 0 bases outside the gene matches. The CDR3: CASSRGDTGELFF. CDR3 bases: TGTGCCAGCAGCCGGGGGGACACCGGGGAGCTGTTTTTT. The variable domain in full, completed from reference TRBV9 and TRBJ2-2, reads DSGVTQTPKHLITATGQRVTLRCSPRSGDLSVYWYQQSLDQGLQFLIQYYNGEERAKGNILERFSAQQFPDLHSELNLSSLELGDSALYFCASSRGDTGELFFGEGSRLTVL.